One sample yielded the 5 T cell receptor beta chains listed below, sequenced in a study of identical twins. TCRdb redid the calling of the 5' RACE reads with MiXCR, one entry per CDR3 protein. The top ten hold approximately 7.9% of the sample, which has some 300,000 distinct CDR3 sequences, approximately 13% seen once. These data were likewise used in another study, on yellow fever vaccine responses in identical twins.

The sequenced material came from CD8+ T cells sorted from blood. Receptors originate from a woman younger than 30 in good health.

This clonotype was counted only a few times. The chain has TRBV13 and TRBJ2-3; the D call may be TRBD1 or TRBD2 (5 bases each). V lost 4 bases, J lost 2 bases, and 10 bases lay in between. The germline gives CDR1 PRHDT, CDR2 FYEKMQ (reference sequence). The CDR3 runs to 14 residues. CDR3 sequence reads: CASSYGTATDTQYF. The CDR3 DNA sequence: TGTGCCAGCAGCTACGGGACGGCCACAGATACGCAGTATTTT.

This chain connects TRBV7-6 to TRBJ2-1; possible D gene TRBD2, 6 bases. The CDR3 extends over 13 amino acids. V was pared by 0 bases and J by 10 bases, with 10 bases between. Germline loops: CDR1 SGHVS, CDR2 FNYEAQ. The CDR3 DNA sequence: TGTGCCAGCAGCTTAGCGGGGACTTCCGAGCAGTTCTTC. Translated, it gives CASSLAGTSEQFF.

This clonotype has ten or more counts. The gene calls are TRBV27 and TRBJ2-3; D uncertain. The germline V gene has CDR1 MNHEY and CDR2 SMNVEV (reference sequence). V lost 3 bases and J 6 bases, leaving 13 bases between the germline ends. The CDR3 has 14 amino acids. Written as DNA, the CDR3 is TGTGCCAGCAGTTTTGGGTCTTCGTGGGATACGCAGTATTTT. This gives the protein CASSFGSSWDTQYF.

This clonotype was seen repeatedly, ten times or more. This sequence joins TRBV29-1 and TRBJ1-2; possible D gene TRBD1, 5 bases. CDR1 is SQVTM and CDR2 is ANQGSEA in the germline V gene. The CDR3 is made up of 12 amino acids. Trimming left V 7 bases short and J 7 bases short, with 16 bases between. The CDR3 bases are TGCAGCGGGATAGGGACTTTCGGTGGCTACACCTTC. It yields the protein CSGIGTFGGYTF.

This clonotype was seen only a few times. The chain links TRBV7-7 to TRBJ2-1; D perhaps matches TRBD1 (7 bases). Germline V CDR1 and CDR2: SSHAT, FNYEAQ (reference sequence). This CDR3 has 14 residues. Trimming removed 5 bases at V and 6 bases at J, with 14 bases between. CDR3: CASSAGGWGNEQFF. CDR3 bases: TGTGCCAGCAGCGCAGGGGGGTGGGGCAATGAGCAGTTCTTC.